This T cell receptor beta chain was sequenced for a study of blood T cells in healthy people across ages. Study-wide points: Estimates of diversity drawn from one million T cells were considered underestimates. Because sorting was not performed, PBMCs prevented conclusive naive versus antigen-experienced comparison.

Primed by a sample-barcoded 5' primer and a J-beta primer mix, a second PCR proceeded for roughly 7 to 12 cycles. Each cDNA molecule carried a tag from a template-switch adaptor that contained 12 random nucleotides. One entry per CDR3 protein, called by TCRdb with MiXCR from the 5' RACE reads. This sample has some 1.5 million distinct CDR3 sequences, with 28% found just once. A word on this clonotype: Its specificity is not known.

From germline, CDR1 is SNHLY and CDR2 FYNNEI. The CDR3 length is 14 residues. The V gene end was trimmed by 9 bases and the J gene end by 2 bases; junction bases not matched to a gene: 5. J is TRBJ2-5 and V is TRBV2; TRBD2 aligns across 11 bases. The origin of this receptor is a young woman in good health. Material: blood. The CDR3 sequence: CARAASGRQETQYF. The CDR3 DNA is TGTGCCAGAGCGGCTAGCGGGAGGCAAGAGACCCAGTACTTC.